The rows below give T cell receptor beta chains drawn from one sample of a study of cytomegalovirus exposure and HLA in healthy donors. Using immunoSEQ multiplex PCR, the repertoire was profiled, and TCRdb retains in-frame clones only, with some absent. The sample has fewer than 250,000 clones, about 82% seen once; the top ten hold 1.4% to 1.5%. Sequenced input: PBMCs. These TCRs come from a woman aged 18-29 years in good health and CMV-seronegative. Each CDR3 is given with its conserved first and last residue. D genes are given only for firm matches. Part of the rows lack a size; the others show once, few, many or a class for expanded clones.

J gene	V gene	D gene	clone size	CDR3 protein	CDR3 DNA
TRBJ2-5	TRBV11-2	TRBD2	NA	CASSLGTSGIQETQYF	TGTGCCAGCAGCTTAGGGACTAGCGGAATTCAAGAGACCCAGTACTTC
TRBJ2-1	TRBV27	TRBD2	NA	CASSLFSGGANNEQFF	TGTGCCAGCAGTTTATTTAGCGGGGGGGCGAACAATGAGCAGTTCTTC
TRBJ1-2	TRBV30	TRBD1	once	CAWSAQGQGVYGYTF	TGTGCCTGGAGTGCCCAGGGACAGGGAGTCTATGGCTACACCTTC
TRBJ2-5	TRBV4-2	NA	NA	CASSQPGMGETQYF	TGTGCCAGCAGCCAGCCGGGAATGGGGGAGACCCAGTACTTC
TRBJ2-3	TRBV18	TRBD2	few	CASSPRGLAGGTDTQYF	TGTGCCAGCTCACCACGGGGTCTAGCGGGGGGCACAGATACGCAGTATTTT
TRBJ1-6	TRBV30	TRBD1	once	CAWSGTGGASPLHF	TGTGCCTGGAGTGGGACAGGGGGCGCTTCACCCCTCCACTTT
TRBJ2-5	TRBV27	NA	once	CASRAIGLVTGYQETQYF	TGTGCCAGCAGGGCTATTGGACTGGTAACAGGGTACCAAGAGACCCAGTACTTC
TRBJ2-3	TRBV6-4	NA	NA	CASSVGGATDTQYF	TGTGCCAGCAGTGTGGGGGGAGCGACAGATACGCAGTATTTT
TRBJ2-7	TRBV30	TRBD1	NA	CAWSRDRGHEQYF	TGTGCCTGGAGTCGGGACAGGGGGCACGAGCAGTACTTC
TRBJ2-2	TRBV6-5	NA	NA	CASSYAGQYTGELFF	TGTGCCAGCAGTTACGCCGGACAGTACACCGGGGAGCTGTTTTTT
TRBJ2-2	TRBV15	TRBD2	NA	CATSRRTSSTGELFF	TGTGCCACCAGCCGACGGACTAGTTCTACCGGGGAGCTGTTTTTT
TRBJ2-7	TRBV5-1	NA	few	CASSLSQGSYEQYF	TGCGCCAGCAGCTTGAGTCAGGGCTCCTACGAGCAGTACTTC
TRBJ2-1	TRBV4-2	TRBD2	NA	CASSQGTSGVNEQFF	TGTGCCAGCAGCCAGGGGACTAGCGGGGTGAATGAGCAGTTCTTC
TRBJ2-7	TRBV2	TRBD2	NA	CASSGLGTSGTHEQYF	TGTGCCAGCAGTGGGTTAGGGACTAGCGGGACTCACGAGCAGTACTTC
TRBJ1-2	TRBV29-1	TRBD1	NA	CSVEIAQGIYGYTF	TGCAGCGTTGAAATTGCACAGGGGATCTATGGCTACACCTTC
TRBJ1-2	TRBV27	TRBD1	NA	CASSPSYRGLNYGYTF	TGTGCCAGCAGTCCGTCTTACAGGGGTCTCAACTATGGCTACACCTTC
TRBJ1-5	TRBV6-4	TRBD1	NA	CASRSTSGQGNNSNQPQHF	TGTGCCAGCAGAAGCACCTCGGGACAGGGAAATAATAGCAATCAGCCCCAGCATTTT
TRBJ1-1	TRBV7-9	TRBD1	NA	CASSPRTGGTEAFF	TGTGCCAGCAGCCCGCGGACAGGAGGAACTGAAGCTTTCTTT
TRBJ2-1	TRBV7-9	NA	NA	CASSASGTFYNEQFF	TGTGCCAGCAGCGCGTCCGGGACATTTTACAATGAGCAGTTCTTC
TRBJ1-3	TRBV5-6	TRBD1	NA	CASSFDRVAGNTIYF	TGTGCCAGCAGCTTTGACAGGGTGGCTGGAAACACCATATATTTT
TRBJ1-1	TRBV5-4	TRBD1	NA	CASSAAGQGYTEAFF	TGTGCCAGCAGCGCCGCCGGACAGGGGTACACTGAAGCTTTCTTT
TRBJ2-1	TRBV7-2	NA	once	CASSFGGWEQFF	TGTGCCAGCAGCTTCGGGGGTTGGGAGCAGTTCTTC
TRBJ1-2	TRBV7-6	TRBD1	NA	CASSLTDRGDFYGYTF	TGTGCCAGCAGCTTAACGGACAGGGGCGACTTCTATGGCTACACCTTC
TRBJ1-4	TRBV4-1	NA	NA	CASSQGWPNEKLFF	TGCGCCAGCAGCCAAGGGTGGCCTAATGAAAAACTGTTTTTT
TRBJ2-1	TRBV27	TRBD1	NA	CASRTGTVYNEQFF	TGTGCCAGCAGGACCGGGACAGTCTACAATGAGCAGTTCTTC
TRBJ2-3	TRBV5-4	TRBD1	NA	CASRLDIYAGQGALDTQYF	TGTGCCAGCAGGTTGGATATCTATGCCGGACAGGGGGCTCTGGATACGCAGTATTTT
TRBJ2-3	TRBV7-3	NA	NA	CASSHTSSKLTDTQYF	TGTGCCAGCAGCCACACTAGCTCCAAGCTCACAGATACGCAGTATTTT
TRBJ2-7	TRBV6-1	NA	NA	CASRPPATYEQYF	TGTGCCAGCAGACCCCCCGCGACCTACGAGCAGTACTTC
TRBJ2-5	TRBV9	NA	NA	CASSVGQYQETQYF	TGTGCCAGCAGCGTAGGGCAGTACCAAGAGACCCAGTACTTC
TRBJ2-3	TRBV10-1	TRBD2	NA	CASSYSSGSLADTQYF	TGCGCCAGCAGCTACAGTAGCGGGAGTTTAGCAGATACGCAGTATTTT
TRBJ1-1	TRBV6-6	TRBD1	NA	CASKDRGGTEAFF	TGTGCCAGCAAAGACAGGGGAGGTACTGAAGCTTTCTTT
TRBJ2-3	TRBV5-6	NA	NA	CASSFSPSTDTQYF	TGTGCCAGCAGCTTTAGTCCTAGCACAGATACGCAGTATTTT
TRBJ2-1	TRBV14	TRBD2	NA	CASSHPPSGGDNEQFF	TGTGCCAGCAGCCACCCCCCCAGCGGGGGGGACAATGAGCAGTTCTTC
TRBJ1-4	TRBV4-1	TRBD1	NA	CASSSRDRGEKLFF	TGCGCCAGCAGCTCCCGGGACAGGGGTGAAAAACTGTTTTTT
TRBJ1-4	TRBV19	NA	NA	CASSHPTRTNEKLFF	TGTGCCAGTAGTCACCCGACAAGAACTAATGAAAAACTGTTTTTT
TRBJ2-2	TRBV7-8	TRBD2	NA	CASSLTGGLAGGELFF	TGTGCCAGCAGCCTAACGGGGGGGCTGGCTGGCGGGGAGCTGTTTTTT
TRBJ1-2	TRBV15	TRBD1	NA	CATTTQGARGGYTF	TGTGCCACCACCACACAGGGGGCGCGGGGTGGCTACACCTTC
TRBJ1-6	TRBV10-3	TRBD1	NA	CAISDDRGNSPLHF	TGTGCCATCAGTGACGACAGGGGTAACTCACCCCTCCACTTT
TRBJ2-1	TRBV30	TRBD2	NA	CACIWTSGGPHKFF	TGTGCCTGCATTTGGACTAGCGGGGGCCCTCATAAGTTCTTC
TRBJ2-7	TRBV7-9	TRBD2	NA	CASSRGLAGEFPPRDEQYF	TGTGCCAGCAGCCGTGGACTAGCGGGAGAATTCCCTCCTCGTGACGAGCAGTACTTC
TRBJ1-4	TRBV4-1	NA	NA	CASSQLRGEKLFF	TGCGCCAGCAGCCAATTAAGGGGCGAAAAACTGTTTTTT
TRBJ2-1	TRBV6-6	TRBD2	NA	CASRTSGDNEQFF	TGTGCCAGCCGGACTAGCGGAGACAATGAGCAGTTCTTC
TRBJ2-7	TRBV18	TRBD2	NA	CASSPVLAGGSSYEQYF	TGTGCCAGCTCACCAGTACTAGCGGGAGGAAGCTCCTACGAGCAGTACTTC
TRBJ2-7	TRBV21-1	NA	NA	CASIYTAGALAYEQYF	TGTGCCAGCATCTATACCGCAGGGGCTTTAGCCTACGAGCAGTACTTC
TRBJ2-1	TRBV13	NA	NA	CASSLGRRDNEQFF	TGTGCCAGCAGCTTAGGCCGTCGCGATAATGAGCAGTTCTTC
TRBJ2-1	TRBV6-5	TRBD2	NA	CASSNLAGVSRNEQFF	TGTGCCAGCAGTAACTTAGCGGGGGTTAGTCGAAATGAGCAGTTCTTC
TRBJ2-4	TRBV2	NA	NA	CASSHRGGGETKNIQYF	TGTGCCTCCTCCCATAGAGGAGGGGGCGAGACCAAAAACATTCAGTACTTC
TRBJ2-3	TRBV18	NA	once	CASSPQSGDTQYF	TGTGCCAGCTCACCTCAATCCGGGGATACGCAGTATTTT
TRBJ2-3	TRBV19	NA	NA	CASSGSTDTQYF	TGTGCCAGTAGCGGGAGCACAGATACGCAGTATTTT
TRBJ1-5	TRBV10-3	NA	NA	CATTGTLNSNQPQHF	TGTGCCACTACCGGGACATTAAATAGCAATCAGCCCCAGCATTTT
TRBJ2-3	TRBV7-3	TRBD2	NA	CASSLSGGSGASTDTQYF	TGTGCCAGCAGCTTAAGCGGGGGTAGCGGGGCTAGCACAGATACGCAGTATTTT
TRBJ2-3	TRBV13	NA	once	CASSLVGGRDSQDF	TGTGCCAGCAGCTTAGTCGGGGGACGGGACAGCCAGGATTTT
TRBJ2-3	TRBV6-6	TRBD2	NA	CASSSKTSGSADTQYF	TGTGCCAGCAGTTCTAAGACTAGCGGGAGCGCAGATACGCAGTATTTT
TRBJ1-5	TRBV6-1	NA	few	CASSDEGQGGQPQHF	TGTGCCAGCAGTGACGAAGGGCAGGGTGGTCAGCCCCAGCATTTT
TRBJ1-5	TRBV15	NA	NA	CATSRDLQTDSNQPQHF	TGTGCCACCAGCAGAGATCTACAGACGGATAGCAATCAGCCCCAGCATTTT
TRBJ2-7	TRBV6-6	TRBD1	NA	CASSYRQGPYEQYF	TGTGCCAGCAGTTATAGACAGGGGCCCTACGAGCAGTACTTC
TRBJ1-2	TRBV4-1	NA	NA	CASSQEPTTDTGLGGYTF	TGCGCCAGCAGCCAAGAACCGACAACTGATACGGGGTTAGGAGGCTACACCTTC
TRBJ2-3	TRBV5-6	TRBD2	NA	CASSLVTSGQLTDTQYF	TGTGCCAGCAGCTTGGTGACTAGCGGGCAACTCACAGATACGCAGTATTTT
TRBJ2-1	TRBV4-2	TRBD2	NA	CASSHSGTSVFEQFF	TGTGCCAGCAGCCATTCCGGGACTAGCGTATTTGAGCAGTTCTTC
TRBJ1-1	TRBV6-4	NA	NA	CASSDSTLGDTEAFF	TGTGCCAGCAGTGACTCTACGTTGGGAGACACTGAAGCTTTCTTT